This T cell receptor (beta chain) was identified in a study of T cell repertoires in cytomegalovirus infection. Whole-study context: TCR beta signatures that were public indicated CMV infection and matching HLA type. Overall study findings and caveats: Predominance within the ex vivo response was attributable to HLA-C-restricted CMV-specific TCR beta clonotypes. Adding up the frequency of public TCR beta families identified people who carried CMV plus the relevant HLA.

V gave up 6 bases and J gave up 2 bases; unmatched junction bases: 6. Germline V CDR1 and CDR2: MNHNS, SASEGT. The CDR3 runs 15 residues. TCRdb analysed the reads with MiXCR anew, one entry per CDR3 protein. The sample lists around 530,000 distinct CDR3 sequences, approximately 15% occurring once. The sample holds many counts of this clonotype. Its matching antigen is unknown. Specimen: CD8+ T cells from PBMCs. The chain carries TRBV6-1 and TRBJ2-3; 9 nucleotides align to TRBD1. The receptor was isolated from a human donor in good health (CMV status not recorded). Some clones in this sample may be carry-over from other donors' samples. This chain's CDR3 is CASRQDRGNTDTQYF. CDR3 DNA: TGTGCCAGCAGACAGGACAGGGGTAACACAGATACGCAGTATTTT.